This T cell receptor (beta chain) emerged from a study of T cell responses to AZD1222 COVID-19 vaccine. Findings and limits, study-wide: It should be noted that donors were predominantly white British and more often female, and clonal diversity was possibly underestimated. Baseline testing showed seropositivity in only six or seven AZD1222 recipients. Elevations in Spike-specific TCR breadth and depth followed administration of two AZD1222 doses. Per reports, nearly half of all spike-specific TCRs target regions that are unmutated in variants.

Germline V gene sequence: CDR1 LGHNA, CDR2 YSLEER. J lost 4 bases, V lost 4 bases, and 13 bases had no gene match. CDR3 length: 16 amino acids. Worth noting for this clone: The antigen remains unidentified.

Sequenced by immunoSEQ multiplex PCR; TCRdb stores in-frame clones only, minus some. The sample gives some 130,000 clones, roughly nine tenths of which show up once; 6% to 7.5% is in the top ten. The TCR comes from an adult in good health. The source material was peripheral blood, sampled on day 0 of AZD1222 vaccination. The chain has TRBV4-3 and TRBJ2-7; 7 bases fit TRBD1. The CDR3 protein is CASSPGQSQPGYEQYF. The DNA for the CDR3 is TGCGCCAGCAGCCCGGGACAGAGCCAGCCAGGTTACGAGCAGTACTTC.